One and the same sample provided the 5 T cell receptor beta chains below, sequenced in a study of CDR3 diversity in severe acne. One entry per CDR3 protein results from TCRdb running MiXCR on the PCR reads. This sample has roughly 100,000 distinct CDR3 sequences, with about half found just once. Sequencing was carried out using blood. Receptor source: a male donor with acne.

This chain joins TRBV20-1 and TRBJ2-7; 7 nucleotides match TRBD2. CDR3 length equals 18 residues. Germline-derived CDR1 and CDR2 are DFQATT and SNEGSKA (reference sequence). Trimming took 0 bases from V and 2 from J; bases not matched to a gene: 16. The CDR3 reads CSARDVTSVGGSTYEQYF. DNA for the CDR3: TGCAGTGCTAGAGATGTAACTAGCGTTGGCGGTTCCACCTACGAGCAGTACTTC.

V usage is TRBV20-1 and J usage is TRBJ2-4; 10 nucleotides line up with TRBD1. CDR3 length: 14 amino acids. Germline V gene data show CDR1 as DFQATT and CDR2 as SNEGSKA (reference sequence). Trimming removed 6 bases from V and 3 bases from J; junction bases left unmatched: 5. The CDR3 reads CSAGDRGGKNIQYF. The CDR3 DNA follows: TGCAGTGCCGGGGACAGGGGCGGCAAAAACATTCAGTACTTC.

This chain connects TRBV10-2 to TRBJ2-7, with 11 bases matching TRBD2. The germline gives CDR1 WSHSY, CDR2 SAAADI. V lost 1 base to trimming and J lost 6 bases; unmatched junction nucleotides: 8. The CDR3 sequence is 16 residues long. This CDR3 is CASSELRLAGGAEQYF. In DNA form, the CDR3 reads TGCGCCAGCAGTGAGTTGAGATTAGCGGGAGGGGCCGAGCAGTACTTC.

This clonotype was seen at least ten times. V is TRBV6-6 and J is TRBJ2-7; a weak D match, TRBD2 (5 bases). This CDR3 comprises 16 residues. The V gene's germline CDR1 is MNHNY and CDR2 SVGAGI (reference sequence). Trimming removed 2 bases at V and 1 base at J, with 15 bases between. In DNA, the CDR3 is TGTGCCAGCAGTTACCCCGACGGTTCGGGATCCTACGAGCAGTACTTC. It codes for CASSYPDGSGSYEQYF.

Notes on this clonotype: Just one base apart from a much larger clone, this may be a read error. This rearrangement joins TRBV7-9 to TRBJ2-3; a possible D gene is TRBD2 (6 bases). Germline CDR1 and CDR2: SEHNR and FQNEAQ (reference sequence). Trimming stripped 1 base from V and 1 base from J, with 15 bases between. This CDR3 is built from 17 residues. The CDR3 nucleotides are TGTGCCAGCAGCTTAGGGGTACGGGAGTTCGGCACAGATACGCAGTATTTT. Its translation is CASSLGVREFGTDTQYF. Together with reference TRBV7-9 and TRBJ2-3, the CDR3 gives the full variable domain: DTGVSQNPRHKITKRGQNVTFRCDPISEHNRLYWYRQTLGQGPEFLTYFQNEAQLEKSRLLSDRFSAERPKGSFSTLEIQRTEQGDSAMYLCASSLGVREFGTDTQYFGPGTRLTVL.